The rows below give T cell receptor beta chains drawn from one sample of a study of cytomegalovirus exposure and HLA in healthy donors. Clones were sequenced by immunoSEQ multiplex PCR, and TCRdb holds only the in-frame ones, with some missing. The data show roughly 270,000 clones, 85% to 90% seen once. The specimen sequenced was PBMCs. The receptors here all came from a woman aged 18-35 years in good health and CMV-seronegative. The conserved cysteine and the conserved F or W are not part of the CDR3 here. The order of the fields is V gene, J gene, clone size, D gene, CDR3 protein. A D gene is named only where the DNA matches it firmly. Rows may omit the clone size; those that give it use once, few, many or a size class.

V: TRBV7-3; J: TRBJ2-2; size: .; D: TRBD2; CDR3: ASSPLGLAGTGELF
V: TRBV5-4; J: TRBJ2-7; size: .; D: TRBD2; CDR3: ASSLRTSGKDEQY
V: TRBV9; J: TRBJ2-5; size: .; D: TRBD1; CDR3: ASSVGDREGETQY
V: TRBV5-1; J: TRBJ2-1; size: .; D: TRBD2; CDR3: ASSQPGLARDVSNEQF
V: TRBV9; J: TRBJ2-7; size: .; D: TRBD2; CDR3: ASSPGTSGIIFYEQY
V: TRBV6-6; J: TRBJ1-2; size: .; D: TRBD1; CDR3: ATVPRTGGYGYT
V: TRBV18; J: TRBJ1-5; size: few; D: .; CDR3: ASSRGGAGQPQH
V: TRBV6-1; J: TRBJ2-7; size: .; D: .; CDR3: ASSAPGLPYEQY
V: TRBV19; J: TRBJ2-1; size: .; D: TRBD2; CDR3: ASSRGTSGDRGQF
V: TRBV5-1; J: TRBJ2-2; size: .; D: TRBD1; CDR3: ASSLHQGQGLGSTGELF
V: TRBV6-6; J: TRBJ2-1; size: .; D: TRBD2; CDR3: ASSSSGGTYNEQF
V: TRBV6-4; J: TRBJ2-2; size: .; D: .; CDR3: ASSTSLENTGELF